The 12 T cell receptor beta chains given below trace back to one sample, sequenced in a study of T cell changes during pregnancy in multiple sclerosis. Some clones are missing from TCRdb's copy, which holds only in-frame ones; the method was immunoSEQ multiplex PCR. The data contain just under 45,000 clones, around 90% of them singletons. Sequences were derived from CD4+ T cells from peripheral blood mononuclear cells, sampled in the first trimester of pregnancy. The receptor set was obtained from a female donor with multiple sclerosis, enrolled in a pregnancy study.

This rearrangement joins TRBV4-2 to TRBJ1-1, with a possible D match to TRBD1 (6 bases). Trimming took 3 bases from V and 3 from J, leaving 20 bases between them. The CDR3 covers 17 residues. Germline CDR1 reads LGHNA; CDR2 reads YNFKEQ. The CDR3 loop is CASSHLTGGAGDTEAFF. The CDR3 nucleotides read TGTGCCAGCAGCCACCTAACGGGGGGGGCCGGGGACACTGAAGCTTTCTTT.

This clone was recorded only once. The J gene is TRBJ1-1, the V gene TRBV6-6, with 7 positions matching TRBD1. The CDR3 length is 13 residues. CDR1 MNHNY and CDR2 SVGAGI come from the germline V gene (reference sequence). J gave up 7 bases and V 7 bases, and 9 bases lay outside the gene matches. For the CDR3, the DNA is TGTGCCAGCACCCCACAGGGGACCAGTGAAGCTTTCTTT. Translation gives CASTPQGTSEAFF.

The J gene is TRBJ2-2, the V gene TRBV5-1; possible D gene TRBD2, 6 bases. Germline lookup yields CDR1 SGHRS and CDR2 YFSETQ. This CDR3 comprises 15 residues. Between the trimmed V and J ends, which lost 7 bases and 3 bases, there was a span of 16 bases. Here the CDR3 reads CASRGLNIDTGELFF. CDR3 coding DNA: TGCGCCAGCCGGGGACTCAATATCGACACCGGGGAGCTGTTTTTT.

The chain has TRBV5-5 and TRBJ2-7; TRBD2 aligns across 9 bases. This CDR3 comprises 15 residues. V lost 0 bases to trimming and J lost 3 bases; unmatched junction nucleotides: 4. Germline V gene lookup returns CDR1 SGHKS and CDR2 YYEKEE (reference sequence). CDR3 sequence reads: CASSLEGLAFYEQYF. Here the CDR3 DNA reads TGTGCCAGCAGCTTGGAGGGACTAGCTTTCTACGAGCAGTACTTC.

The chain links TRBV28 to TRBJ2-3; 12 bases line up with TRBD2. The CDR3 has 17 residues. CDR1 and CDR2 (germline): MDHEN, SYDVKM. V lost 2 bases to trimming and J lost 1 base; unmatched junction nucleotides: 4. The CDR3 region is CASSLIASGRGTDTQYF. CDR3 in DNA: TGTGCCAGCAGTTTAATTGCTAGCGGGAGGGGCACAGATACGCAGTATTTT.

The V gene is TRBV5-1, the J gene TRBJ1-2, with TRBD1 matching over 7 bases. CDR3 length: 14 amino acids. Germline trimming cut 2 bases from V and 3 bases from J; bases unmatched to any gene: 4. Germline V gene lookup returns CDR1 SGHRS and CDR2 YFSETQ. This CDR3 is CASSFSGQDYGYTF. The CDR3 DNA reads TGCGCCAGCAGCTTCTCCGGACAGGACTATGGCTACACCTTC.

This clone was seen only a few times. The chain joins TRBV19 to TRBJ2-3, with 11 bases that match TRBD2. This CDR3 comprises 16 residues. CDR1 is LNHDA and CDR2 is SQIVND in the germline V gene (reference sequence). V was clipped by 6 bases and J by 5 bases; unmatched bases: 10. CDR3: CASRAGTSGVRDTQYF. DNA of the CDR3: TGTGCCAGTAGGGCAGGGACTAGCGGAGTCCGAGATACGCAGTATTTT.

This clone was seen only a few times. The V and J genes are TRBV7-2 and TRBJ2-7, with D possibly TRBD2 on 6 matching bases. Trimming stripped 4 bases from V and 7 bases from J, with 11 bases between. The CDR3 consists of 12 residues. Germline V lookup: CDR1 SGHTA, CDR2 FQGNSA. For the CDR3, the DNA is TGTGCCAGCAGCTCGGGAGAATGGGAGCAGTACTTC. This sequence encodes CASSSGEWEQYF.

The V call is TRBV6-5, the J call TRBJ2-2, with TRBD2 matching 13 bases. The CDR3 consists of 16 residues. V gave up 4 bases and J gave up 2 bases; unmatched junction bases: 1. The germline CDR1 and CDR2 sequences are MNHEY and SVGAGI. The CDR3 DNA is TGTGCCAGCAGTTGGGGACTAGCGGGAAACACCGGGGAGCTGTTTTTT. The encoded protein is CASSWGLAGNTGELFF.

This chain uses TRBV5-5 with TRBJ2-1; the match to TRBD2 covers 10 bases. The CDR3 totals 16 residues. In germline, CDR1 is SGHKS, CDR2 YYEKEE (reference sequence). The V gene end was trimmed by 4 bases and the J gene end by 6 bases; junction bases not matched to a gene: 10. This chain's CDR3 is CASSPPPLAGANEQFF. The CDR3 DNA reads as TGTGCCAGCAGCCCGCCTCCCCTAGCGGGGGCCAATGAGCAGTTCTTC. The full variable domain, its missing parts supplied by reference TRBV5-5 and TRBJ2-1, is DAGVTQSPTHLIKTRGQQVTLRCSPISGHKSVSWYQQVLGQGPQFIFQYYEKEERGRGNFPDRFSARQFPNYSSELNVNALLLGDSALYLCASSPPPLAGANEQFFGPGTRLTVL.

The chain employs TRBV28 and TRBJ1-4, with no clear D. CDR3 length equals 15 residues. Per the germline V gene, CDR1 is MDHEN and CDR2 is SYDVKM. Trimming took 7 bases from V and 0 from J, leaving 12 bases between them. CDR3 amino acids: CASITRGSTNEKLFF. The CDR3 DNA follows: TGTGCCAGCATCACCCGGGGATCAACTAATGAAAAACTGTTTTTT.

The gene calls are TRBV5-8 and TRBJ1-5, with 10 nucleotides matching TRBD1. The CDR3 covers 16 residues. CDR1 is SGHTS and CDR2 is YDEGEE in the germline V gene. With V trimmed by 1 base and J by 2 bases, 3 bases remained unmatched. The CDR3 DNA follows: TGTGCCAGCAGCTTGTCAGGGACAGGGGGCAATCAGCCCCAGCATTTT. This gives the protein CASSLSGTGGNQPQHF. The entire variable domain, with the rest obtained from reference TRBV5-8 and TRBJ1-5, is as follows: EAGVTQSPTHLIKTRGQQATLRCSPISGHTSVYWYQQALGLGLQFLLWYDEGEERNRGNFPPRFSGRQFPNYSSELNVNALELEDSALYLCASSLSGTGGNQPQHFGDGTRLSIL.